One sample yielded the 32 T cell receptor beta chains listed below, sequenced in a study of post-analysis software for immune sequencing data. Overall study findings and caveats: The study found TRBV5-6, TRBV5-1 and TRBV20-1 among a few TRBV segments more frequent in patients than controls.

Unique molecular identifiers had been added to the TCR beta cDNA libraries. TCRdb recomputed calls from the PCR reads with MiXCR, one row per CDR3 protein. Of almost 700,000 distinct CDR3 sequences listed, roughly three fifths are singletons. No antigen has been assigned to these receptors. Sequencing used blood. Source of these receptors: a girl aged 2 to 10 with multiple sclerosis.

This chain uses TRBV7-2 with TRBJ1-5, with 9 bases identical to TRBD1. Looked up from germline, CDR1 is SGHTA and CDR2 is FQGNSA. Unmatched junction bases numbered 17, after V lost 3 bases and J lost 5 bases. This CDR3 contains 19 residues. The CDR3 nucleotides read TGTGCCAGCAGCTTTGTCGTCGGGGCCGGGACAGGGAACGATCAGCCCCAGCATTTT. Its protein product is CASSFVVGAGTGNDQPQHF.

The gene calls are TRBV6-5 and TRBJ2-4; tentatively, D is TRBD1 or TRBD2 (5 bases each). The J call may be in error: the DNA end matches TRBJ2-7 better. The CDR3 covers 14 residues. CDR1 is MNHEY, CDR2 SVGAGI, per germline. In DNA, the CDR3 is TGTGCCAGCAGTTACTCGCCAGGGAGTAACGAGCAGTACTTC. This sequence encodes CASSYSPGSNEQYF.

V is TRBV7-8 and J is TRBJ2-3; D possibly matches TRBD1 or TRBD2 (6 bases each). This CDR3 region has 16 residues. Germline values: CDR1 SGHVS, CDR2 FQNEAQ. Trimming pared 1 base from V and 2 bases from J, leaving 13 bases between. CDR3 sequence: CASSLGGRGHTDTQYF. The DNA of the CDR3 is TGTGCCAGCAGCTTAGGAGGCCGGGGGCACACAGATACGCAGTATTTT.

The chain employs TRBV4-3 and TRBJ2-1; possibly TRBD1 for D (6 bases). The V end lost 0 bases, the J end lost 3 bases, and 21 bases lay between the germline ends. Germline assignment: CDR1 LGHNA and CDR2 YSLEER. This CDR3 is built from 19 residues. The CDR3 bases are TGCGCCAGCAGCCAAGATTTCCAGTTAGCAGGACAGATCTACAATGAGCAGTTCTTC. It is translated as CASSQDFQLAGQIYNEQFF.

This clonotype was seen a few times. This chain uses TRBV9 with TRBJ1-6; tentatively, D is TRBD1 (5 bases). Germline CDR1 and CDR2: SGDLS and YYNGEE. The V end was cut by 4 bases, the J end by 5 bases, with 22 bases between. The CDR3 is 18 amino acids. CDR3 in amino acids: CASSSAFQGRGHNSPLHF. CDR3 nucleotides: TGTGCCAGCAGCTCCGCCTTTCAGGGCCGTGGCCATAATTCACCCCTCCACTTT. The entire variable domain, with the rest obtained from reference TRBV9 and TRBJ1-6, is as follows: DSGVTQTPKHLITATGQRVTLRCSPRSGDLSVYWYQQSLDQGLQFLIQYYNGEERAKGNILERFSAQQFPDLHSELNLSSLELGDSALYFCASSSAFQGRGHNSPLHFGNGTRLTVT.

In this sample, this clonotype turned up a few times. The CDR3, as DNA: TGTGCCAGCAGAGACAGACAGACTACTAACGAGCAGTACTTC. This gives the protein CASRDRQTTNEQYF. The rearrangement joins TRBV28 to TRBJ2-7; the D call may be TRBD1 or TRBD2 (5 bases each). There are 14 residues in the CDR3. The V gene's germline CDR1 is MDHEN and CDR2 SYDVKM. The V end was cut by 6 bases, the J end by 5 bases, with 17 bases between.

A few counts support this clonotype. The CDR3 bases are TGCAGTGCTAGATCGGGGACTAGCGGGAGTACTGAGCAGTTCTTC. Its protein product is CSARSGTSGSTEQFF. This chain links TRBV20-1 with TRBJ2-1; 14 nucleotides align to TRBD2. J lost 9 bases, V lost 2 bases, and 6 bases had no gene match. The CDR3 sequence is 15 residues long. The germline V gene encodes CDR1 DFQATT and CDR2 SNEGSKA (reference sequence).

The rearrangement uses TRBV6-5 and TRBJ1-1; 10 nucleotides agree with TRBD1. Germline CDR1 MNHEY, CDR2 SVGAGI. J gave up 5 bases and V 7 bases, and 10 bases lay outside the gene matches. The length of the CDR3 is 15 residues. The CDR3 DNA follows: TGTGCCAGCATCAGGGGACAGGGACAGGGGACTGAAGCTTTCTTT. It specifies CASIRGQGQGTEAFF.

V is TRBV7-9 and J is TRBJ2-5; D may match TRBD1 or TRBD2 (5 bases each). With 4 bases removed from V and 5 bases from J, the gap between germline ends came to 20 bases. This CDR3 has 16 amino acids. Germline V gene data show CDR1 as SEHNR and CDR2 as FQNEAQ (reference sequence). The CDR3, as DNA: TGTGCCAGCAGCTATCTCCGGGACCGTACCGTGGAGACCCAGTACTTC. Protein product: CASSYLRDRTVETQYF. Variable domain in full (rest from reference TRBV7-9 and TRBJ2-5): DTGVSQNPRHKITKRGQNVTFRCDPISEHNRLYWYRQTLGQGPEFLTYFQNEAQLEKSRLLSDRFSAERPKGSFSTLEIQRTEQGDSAMYLCASSYLRDRTVETQYFGPGTRLLVL.

The V call is TRBV7-9, the J call TRBJ2-7; no clear D. The CDR3 length is 13 residues. V lost 3 bases, J lost 4 bases, and 10 bases lay in between. Germline assignment: CDR1 SEHNR and CDR2 FQNEAQ (reference sequence). This chain's CDR3 is CASSLKVLYEQYF. The CDR3 nucleotides read TGTGCCAGCAGCTTGAAGGTTTTGTACGAGCAGTACTTC.

The chain carries TRBV5-4 and TRBJ2-1; possibly TRBD2 for D (5 bases). From germline, CDR1 is SGHNT and CDR2 YYREEE (reference sequence). Trimming removed 5 bases from V and 8 bases from J, with 14 bases in between. CDR3 size: 13 residues. Here the CDR3 DNA reads TGTGCCAGCAGTTTAACGGACTCGGATGAGCAGTTCTTC. Its translation: CASSLTDSDEQFF. Variable domain in full (rest from reference TRBV5-4 and TRBJ2-1): ETGVTQSPTHLIKTRGQQVTLRCSSQSGHNTVSWYQQALGQGPQFIFQYYREEENGRGNFPPRFSGLQFPNYSSELNVNALELDDSALYLCASSLTDSDEQFFGPGTRLTVL.

This clonotype was detected a few times. The chain couples TRBV7-6 to TRBJ1-2; D gene uncertain. The germline V gene has CDR1 SGHVS and CDR2 FNYEAQ. The CDR3 runs 16 residues. The V gene lost 5 bases and the J gene lost 6 bases, with 22 bases spanning the gap. CDR3 coding DNA: TGTGCCAGCAGCCCCCGAGAGGGAAAGGTTGGCGATGGCTACACCTTC. It codes for CASSPREGKVGDGYTF.

The chain carries TRBV20-1 and TRBJ2-5, with 9 bases aligning to TRBD2. The CDR3 has 16 residues. V shed 0 bases and J 5 bases; nucleotides not matched to a gene: 10. Germline assignment: CDR1 DFQATT and CDR2 SNEGSKA (reference sequence). The CDR3: CSARDARGGRGETQYF. The CDR3 DNA reads as TGCAGTGCTAGAGACGCGCGGGGGGGCCGGGGTGAGACCCAGTACTTC.

This sequence joins TRBV7-2 and TRBJ1-1; 7 bases map to TRBD1. Germline V CDR1 and CDR2: SGHTA, FQGNSA. This CDR3 region has 15 residues. Trimming removed 6 bases from V and 1 base from J; junction bases left unmatched: 8. CDR3 region: CASSPRTGPNTEAFF. The CDR3, as DNA: TGTGCCAGCAGTCCCAGGACAGGACCGAACACTGAAGCTTTCTTT.

In its sample, this clonotype was seen a few times. The rearrangement joins TRBV6-1 to TRBJ2-2, with D perhaps assigned TRBD1 or TRBD2 (5 bases each). The CDR3 sequence is 13 residues long. Germline CDR1 MNHNS, CDR2 SASEGT. Trimming cost V 4 bases and J 5 bases, with 8 bases left between them. The CDR3 bases are TGTGCCAGCAGTGGAGGGGAGACCGGGGAGCTGTTTTTT. Protein: CASSGGETGELFF.

This chain uses TRBV4-2 with TRBJ2-5; the match to TRBD2 covers 8 bases. J gave up 3 bases and V 1 base, and 7 bases lay outside the gene matches. This CDR3 region has 16 residues. The germline V gene has CDR1 LGHNA and CDR2 YNFKEQ. The CDR3, as DNA: TGTGCCAGCAGCCAAGGAGCGCCAGCGGGGGAAGAGACCCAGTACTTC. It specifies CASSQGAPAGEETQYF.

This CDR3 reads CASSLDAGPSTDTQYF. The CDR3 DNA reads TGCGCCAGCAGCTTGGATGCGGGTCCTAGCACAGATACGCAGTATTTT. The rearrangement uses TRBV5-1 and TRBJ2-3; TRBD2 is a possible D gene (5 bases). This CDR3 is built from 16 residues. The germline V and J ends were trimmed by 0 bases and 0 bases, with 11 bases remaining between them. Germline V gives CDR1 SGHRS, CDR2 YFSETQ.

V gene TRBV10-3 combines with J gene TRBJ1-2, with 9 bases fitting TRBD1. The length of the CDR3 is 16 residues. Trimming cost V 4 bases and J 6 bases; bases outside gene matches: 12. CDR1 is ENHRY and CDR2 is SYGVKD in the germline V gene. CDR3 amino acids: CAISGGDRVVSNGYTF. CDR3 nucleotides: TGTGCCATCAGTGGAGGGGACAGGGTGGTCTCCAATGGCTACACCTTC.

This sequence joins TRBV5-1 and TRBJ2-3, with a possible D match to TRBD2 (5 bases). The V end was cut by 0 bases, the J end by 4 bases, with 12 bases between. Looked up from germline, CDR1 is SGHRS and CDR2 is YFSETQ. CDR3 length equals 15 residues. CDR3 region: CASSLVGERSDTQYF. The CDR3 coding sequence is TGCGCCAGCAGCTTGGTGGGCGAGCGGTCAGATACGCAGTATTTT. Full variable domain (rest looked up from reference TRBV5-1 and TRBJ2-3): KAGVTQTPRYLIKTRGQQVTLSCSPISGHRSVSWYQQTPGQGLQFLFEYFSETQRNKGNFPGRFSGRQFSNSRSEMNVSTLELGDSALYLCASSLVGERSDTQYFGPGTRLTVL.

The rearrangement joins TRBV13 to TRBJ2-1; no clear D gene. Trimming took off 5 bases at V and 9 bases at J, with 14 bases between the two ends. CDR3 length: 13 amino acids. Germline loops: CDR1 PRHDT, CDR2 FYEKMQ (reference sequence). Here the CDR3 reads CASSPYAGVEQFF. The DNA for the CDR3 is TGTGCCAGCAGCCCCTATGCCGGAGTTGAGCAGTTCTTC.

This sequence joins TRBV12-3 or TRBV12-4 and TRBJ2-7; D is unclear. Trimming shortened V by 2 bases and J by 7 bases, and 15 bases separated the two germline ends. The CDR3 has 14 residues. The CDR3 sequence: CASSLSPLGYEQYF. In DNA, the CDR3 is TGTGCCAGCAGTTTATCGCCCCTAGGTTATGAGCAGTACTTC.

This clonotype was counted a few times. The gene calls are TRBV29-1 and TRBJ1-1, with unresolved D. The CDR3 totals 11 residues. V was shortened by 3 bases and J by 1 base, with 3 bases between the two germline ends. Germline CDR1 and CDR2: SQVTM and ANQGSEA. CDR3: CSVERNTEAFF. CDR3 DNA: TGCAGCGTTGAGAGGAACACTGAAGCTTTCTTT.

The chain is built from TRBV29-1 and TRBJ2-5; 9 nucleotides align to TRBD1. V gave up 8 bases and J gave up 2 bases; unmatched junction bases: 9. The germline gives CDR1 SQVTM, CDR2 ANQGSEA. CDR3 size: 14 residues. CDR3 sequence reads: CSTRDRESQETQYF. The CDR3 DNA reads TGCAGCACCCGGGACAGGGAGTCTCAAGAGACCCAGTACTTC.

The chain joins TRBV7-3 to TRBJ2-1, with a tentative D call TRBD2 (5 bases). Germline V lookup: CDR1 SGHTA, CDR2 FQGTGA. With 5 bases removed from V and 6 bases from J, the gap between germline ends came to 20 bases. The CDR3 extends over 16 amino acids. CDR3 region: CASSPRGGPYGNEQFF. The CDR3 region has the DNA TGTGCCAGCAGCCCTCGCGGCGGGCCCTATGGCAATGAGCAGTTCTTC. Looking up the rest from reference TRBV7-3 and TRBJ2-1 gives the full variable domain: GAGVSQTPSNKVTEKGKYVELRCDPISGHTALYWYRQSLGQGPEFLIYFQGTGAADDSGLPNDRFFAVRPEGSVSTLKIQRTERGDSAVYLCASSPRGGPYGNEQFFGPGTRLTVL.

This clonotype was detected only a few times. The gene calls are TRBV12-3 or TRBV12-4 and TRBJ1-6; no firm D call. The CDR3 has 14 amino acids. The ends were cut back, 4 bases at V and 9 bases at J, with 13 bases in the middle. CDR3 in amino acids: CASSSDGGGSPLHF. CDR3 coding DNA: TGTGCCAGCAGTTCGGATGGAGGCGGTTCACCCCTCCACTTT.

The genes are TRBV29-1 and TRBJ1-2; D perhaps matches TRBD1 (6 bases). The CDR3 has 14 residues. Germline assignment: CDR1 SQVTM and CDR2 ANQGSEA. V shed 6 bases and J shed 5 bases, with 19 bases lying between them. The CDR3 region has the DNA TGCAGCGTGGAGCAGGACAGCGCATCATATGGCTACACCTTC. Amino acid sequence: CSVEQDSASYGYTF.

The rearrangement uses TRBV10-2 and TRBJ1-5, with D perhaps TRBD1 (6 bases). The CDR3 is made up of 15 amino acids. V dropped 5 bases and J dropped 9 bases, with 20 bases sitting between them. The germline CDR1 and CDR2 sequences are WSHSY and SAAADI. The CDR3: CASSSTGSVRRPQHF. The DNA of the CDR3 is TGCGCCAGCAGTTCGACAGGTTCTGTGAGGCGGCCCCAGCATTTT.

This clonotype was seen more than once but under ten times. The chain recombines TRBV10-3 with TRBJ1-2; a weak D match, TRBD1 (6 bases). The ends were cut back, 0 bases at V and 7 bases at J, with 12 bases in the middle. The CDR3 totals 14 residues. CDR1 and CDR2 from the germline V gene are ENHRY and SYGVKD. The CDR3 reads CAISESGGGTGYTF. In DNA form, the CDR3 reads TGTGCCATCAGTGAGTCTGGGGGCGGGACTGGCTACACCTTC.

V gene TRBV20-1 combines with J gene TRBJ2-7, with D perhaps TRBD2 (5 bases). TRBJ2-5 explains the end of the DNA better; the J call may be wrong. Germline CDR1 is DFQATT and CDR2 is SNEGSKA (reference sequence). This CDR3 spans 11 amino acids. The CDR3 sequence: CSAAVQETQYF. CDR3 sequence (DNA): TGCAGTGCAGCGGTCCAAGAGACCCAGTACTTC.

The rearrangement uses TRBV7-3 and TRBJ2-7; the D gene is possibly TRBD2 (6 bases). V lost 2 bases and J lost 7, with 18 bases in between. Germline lookup yields CDR1 SGHTA and CDR2 FQGTGA. CDR3 size: 15 residues. The CDR3 bases are TGTGCCAGCAGCTTAGGCTCACTAGCCTCCGGGGAGCAGTACTTC. It translates to CASSLGSLASGEQYF.

The chain combines TRBV15 with TRBJ2-5; 7 bases match TRBD2. This CDR3 is built from 16 residues. Germline V gene sequence: CDR1 LNHNV, CDR2 YYDKDF (reference sequence). V gave up 2 bases and J gave up 3 bases; unmatched junction bases: 9. CDR3 amino acids: CATSRPSGGAKETQYF. The CDR3 bases are TGTGCCACCAGCAGACCATCGGGGGGTGCAAAAGAGACCCAGTACTTC.

The J gene is TRBJ1-2, the V gene TRBV6-5; no definite D call. V was clipped by 2 bases and J by 2 bases, with 9 bases between them. The CDR3 runs 14 residues. The germline V gene has CDR1 MNHEY and CDR2 SVGAGI. The CDR3 is CASSYRLSNYGYTF. CDR3 coding DNA: TGTGCCAGCAGTTACCGGCTGTCCAACTATGGCTACACCTTC.